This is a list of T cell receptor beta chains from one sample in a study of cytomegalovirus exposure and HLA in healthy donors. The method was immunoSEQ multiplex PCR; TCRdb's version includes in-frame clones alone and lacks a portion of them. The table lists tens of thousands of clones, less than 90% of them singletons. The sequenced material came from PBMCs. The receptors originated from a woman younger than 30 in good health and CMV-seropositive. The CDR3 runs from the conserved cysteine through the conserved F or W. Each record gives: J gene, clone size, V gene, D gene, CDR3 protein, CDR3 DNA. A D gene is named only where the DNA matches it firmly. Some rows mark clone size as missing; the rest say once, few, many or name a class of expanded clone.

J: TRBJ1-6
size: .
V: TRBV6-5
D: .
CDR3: CASSHDSNSPLHF
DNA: TGTGCCAGCAGTCACGACAGCAATTCACCCCTCCACTTT

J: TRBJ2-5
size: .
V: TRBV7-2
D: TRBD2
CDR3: CASSISGGAYETQYF
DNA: TGTGCCAGCAGCATTTCCGGGGGGGCCTACGAGACCCAGTACTTC

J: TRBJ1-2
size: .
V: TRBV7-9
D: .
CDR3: CASSLMRERGYTF
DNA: TGTGCCAGCAGCTTAATGAGGGAGAGGGGCTACACCTTC

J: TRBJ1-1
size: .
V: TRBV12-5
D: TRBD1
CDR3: CASGPDRESVTTEAFF
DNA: TGTGCTAGTGGGCCGGACAGGGAGAGTGTAACCACTGAAGCTTTCTTT

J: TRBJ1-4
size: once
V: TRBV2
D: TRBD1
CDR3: CASGGQAIGEKLFF
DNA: TGTGCCAGCGGAGGACAGGCGATAGGGGAAAAACTGTTTTTT

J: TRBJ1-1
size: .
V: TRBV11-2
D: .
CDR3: CASSLTENTEAFF
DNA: TGTGCCAGCAGCCTTACTGAGAACACTGAAGCTTTCTTT

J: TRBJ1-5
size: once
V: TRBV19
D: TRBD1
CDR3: CATSDRALVPHQPQHF
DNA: TGTGCCACCTCGGACAGGGCGCTAGTCCCTCATCAGCCCCAGCATTTT

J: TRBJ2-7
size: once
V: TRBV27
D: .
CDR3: CASKTGSSDEQYF
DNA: TGTGCCAGCAAAACAGGGTCCTCGGACGAGCAGTACTTC

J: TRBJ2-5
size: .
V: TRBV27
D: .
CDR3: CASSLEGPGWETQYF
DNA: TGTGCCAGCAGCCTTGAGGGCCCCGGGTGGGAGACCCAGTACTTC

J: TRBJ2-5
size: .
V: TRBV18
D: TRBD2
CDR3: CASSSMILAGGDLGETQYF
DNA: TGTGCCAGCTCATCGATGATACTAGCGGGGGGTGATCTTGGAGAGACCCAGTACTTC

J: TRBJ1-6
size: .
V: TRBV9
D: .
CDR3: CASSVSRGSYNSPLHF
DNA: TGTGCCAGCAGCGTATCTAGGGGCTCCTATAATTCACCCCTCCACTTT

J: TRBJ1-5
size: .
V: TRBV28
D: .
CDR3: CASRLLGGGNQPQHF
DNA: TGTGCCAGCAGACTCTTGGGAGGGGGCAATCAGCCCCAGCATTTT

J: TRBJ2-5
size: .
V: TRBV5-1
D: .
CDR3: CASSLGGPGLGETQYF
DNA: TGCGCCAGCAGCTTGGGGGGTCCAGGGTTAGGAGAGACCCAGTACTTC

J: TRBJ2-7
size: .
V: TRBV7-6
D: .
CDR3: CASTPGNFNEQYF
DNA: TGTGCCAGCACCCCAGGGAACTTCAACGAGCAGTACTTC

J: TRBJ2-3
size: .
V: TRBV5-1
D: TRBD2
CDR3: CASSLDGLAGFTDTQYF
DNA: TGCGCCAGCAGCTTGGATGGGCTAGCGGGATTCACAGATACGCAGTATTTT

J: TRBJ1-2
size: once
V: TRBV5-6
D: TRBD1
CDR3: CASSFGTGGNYGYTF
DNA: TGTGCCAGCAGCTTTGGGACAGGGGGCAACTATGGCTACACCTTC

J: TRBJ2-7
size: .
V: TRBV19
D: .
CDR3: CASSSPTGPYEQYF
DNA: TGTGCCAGTAGTTCACCGACAGGACCCTACGAGCAGTACTTC

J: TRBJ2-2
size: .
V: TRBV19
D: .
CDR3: CASSARDRTGELFF
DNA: TGTGCCAGTAGTGCGAGGGATCGCACCGGGGAGCTGTTTTTT

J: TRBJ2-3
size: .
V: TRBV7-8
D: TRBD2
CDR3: CASSFESGTSYVDTQYF
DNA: TGTGCCAGCAGCTTCGAGTCCGGGACTAGCTATGTGGATACGCAGTATTTT

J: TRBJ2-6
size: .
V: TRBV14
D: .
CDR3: CASSQARRGAGANVLTF
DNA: TGTGCCAGCAGCCAAGCCCGGCGGGGAGCTGGGGCCAACGTCCTGACTTTC

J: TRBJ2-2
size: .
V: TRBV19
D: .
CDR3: CASRLGRGTGELFF
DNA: TGTGCCAGTAGGTTAGGCAGGGGCACCGGGGAGCTGTTTTTT

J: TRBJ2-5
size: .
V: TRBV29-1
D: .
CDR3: CSGTPGWEETQYF
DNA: TGCAGCGGAACGCCAGGGTGGGAAGAGACCCAGTACTTC

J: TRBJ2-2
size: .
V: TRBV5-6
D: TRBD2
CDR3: CASSSGLAGGPGELFF
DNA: TGTGCCAGCAGTTCGGGACTAGCGGGGGGGCCCGGGGAGCTGTTTTTT

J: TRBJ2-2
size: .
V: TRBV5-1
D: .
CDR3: CASSLSPARGTGELFF
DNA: TGCGCCAGCAGCTTATCTCCAGCCCGGGGCACCGGGGAGCTGTTTTTT

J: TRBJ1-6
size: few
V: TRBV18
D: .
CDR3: CASSPTLRQKGDNSPLHF
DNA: TGTGCCAGCTCGCCAACACTCCGACAGAAGGGGGATAATTCACCCCTCCACTTT

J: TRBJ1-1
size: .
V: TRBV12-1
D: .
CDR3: CASSSPLRGAFF
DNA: TGTGCCAGCAGCTCCCCCCTTAGGGGAGCTTTCTTT

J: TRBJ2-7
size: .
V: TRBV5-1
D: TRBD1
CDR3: CASSRQTGDEQYF
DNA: TGCGCCAGCAGCAGGCAAACAGGGGACGAGCAGTACTTC

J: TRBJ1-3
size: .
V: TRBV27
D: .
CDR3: CASRPRGGNTIYF
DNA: TGTGCCAGCAGACCCCGCGGGGGAAACACCATATATTTT

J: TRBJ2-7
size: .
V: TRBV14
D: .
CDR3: CASSHPNEVSERNEQYF
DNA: TGTGCCAGCAGCCACCCGAACGAGGTGTCAGAGCGGAACGAGCAGTACTTC

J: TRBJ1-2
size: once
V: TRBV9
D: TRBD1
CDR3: CASSVGQGYGYTF
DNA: TGTGCCAGCAGCGTGGGACAGGGTTATGGCTACACCTTC

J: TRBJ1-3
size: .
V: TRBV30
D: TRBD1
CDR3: CAWRSDRDSGNTIYF
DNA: TGTGCCTGGAGGTCCGACAGGGACTCTGGAAACACCATATATTTT

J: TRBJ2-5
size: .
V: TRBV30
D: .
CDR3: CAWGTSPAETQYF
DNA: TGTGCCTGGGGTACTAGCCCTGCCGAGACCCAGTACTTC

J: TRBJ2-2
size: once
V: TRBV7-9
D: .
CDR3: CASSLGLAANTGELFF
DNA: TGTGCCAGCAGCTTAGGATTAGCTGCGAACACCGGGGAGCTGTTTTTT

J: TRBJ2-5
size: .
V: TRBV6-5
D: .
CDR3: CAQRRETQYF
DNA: TGTGCCCAGCGTCGAGAGACCCAGTACTTC